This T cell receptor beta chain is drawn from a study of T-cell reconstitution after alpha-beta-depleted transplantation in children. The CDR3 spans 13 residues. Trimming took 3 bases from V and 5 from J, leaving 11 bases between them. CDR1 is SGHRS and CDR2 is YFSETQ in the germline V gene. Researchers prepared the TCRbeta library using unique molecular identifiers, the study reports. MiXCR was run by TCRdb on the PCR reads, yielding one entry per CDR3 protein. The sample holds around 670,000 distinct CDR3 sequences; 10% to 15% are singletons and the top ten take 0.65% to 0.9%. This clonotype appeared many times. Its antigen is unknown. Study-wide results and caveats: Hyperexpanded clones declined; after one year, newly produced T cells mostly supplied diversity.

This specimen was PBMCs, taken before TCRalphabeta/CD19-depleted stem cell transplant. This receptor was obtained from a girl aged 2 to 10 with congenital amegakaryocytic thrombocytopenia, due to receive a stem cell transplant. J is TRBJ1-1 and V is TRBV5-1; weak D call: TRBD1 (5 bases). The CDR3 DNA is TGCGCCAGCAGCTACTCACAGGATACTGAAGCTTTCTTT. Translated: CASSYSQDTEAFF.